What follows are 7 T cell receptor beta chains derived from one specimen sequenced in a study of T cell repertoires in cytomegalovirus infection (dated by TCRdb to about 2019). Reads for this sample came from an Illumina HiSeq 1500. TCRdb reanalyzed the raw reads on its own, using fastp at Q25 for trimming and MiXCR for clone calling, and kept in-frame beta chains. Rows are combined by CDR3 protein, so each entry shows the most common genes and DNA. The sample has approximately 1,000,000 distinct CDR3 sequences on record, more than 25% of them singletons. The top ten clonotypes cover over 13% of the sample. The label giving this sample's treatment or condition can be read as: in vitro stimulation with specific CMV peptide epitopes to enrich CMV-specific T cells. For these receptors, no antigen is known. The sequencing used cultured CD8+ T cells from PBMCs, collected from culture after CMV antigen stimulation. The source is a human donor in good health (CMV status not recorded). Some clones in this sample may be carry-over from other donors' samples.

The CDR3 DNA is TGTGCCAGCAGCTTGCCTAGCGGGGCGGGTTACAATGAGCAGTTCTTC. It is translated as CASSLPSGAGYNEQFF. V is TRBV7-9 and J is TRBJ2-1; 9 bases are a match to TRBD2. V lost 3 bases and J lost 4; bases outside the gene matches: 7. Per the germline V gene, CDR1 is SEHNR and CDR2 is FQNEAQ (reference sequence). The length of the CDR3 is 16 residues.

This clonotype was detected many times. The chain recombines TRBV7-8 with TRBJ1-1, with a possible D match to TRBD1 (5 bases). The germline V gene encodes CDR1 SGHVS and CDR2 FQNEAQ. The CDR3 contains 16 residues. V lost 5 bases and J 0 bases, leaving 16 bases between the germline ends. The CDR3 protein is CASSKGRQLMNTEAFF. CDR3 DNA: TGTGCCAGCAGCAAGGGACGACAGCTCATGAACACTGAAGCTTTCTTT.

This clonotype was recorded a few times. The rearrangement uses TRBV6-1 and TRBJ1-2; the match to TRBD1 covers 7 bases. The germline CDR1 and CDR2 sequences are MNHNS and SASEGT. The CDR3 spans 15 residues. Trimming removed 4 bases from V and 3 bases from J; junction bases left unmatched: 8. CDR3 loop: CASSGNRGGDYGYTF. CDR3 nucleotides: TGTGCCAGCAGTGGAAACAGGGGTGGAGACTATGGCTACACCTTC.

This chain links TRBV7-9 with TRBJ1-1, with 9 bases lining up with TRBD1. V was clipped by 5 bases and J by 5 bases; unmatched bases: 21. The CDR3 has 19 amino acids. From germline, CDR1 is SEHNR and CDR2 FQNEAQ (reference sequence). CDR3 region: CASSRIVWDRDFSGTEAFF. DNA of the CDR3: TGTGCCAGCAGCCGGATCGTTTGGGACAGGGATTTTTCGGGGACTGAAGCTTTCTTT.

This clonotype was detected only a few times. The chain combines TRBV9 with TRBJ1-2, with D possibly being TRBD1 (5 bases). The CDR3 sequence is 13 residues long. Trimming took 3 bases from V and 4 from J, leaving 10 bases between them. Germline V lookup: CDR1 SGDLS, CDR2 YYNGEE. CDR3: CASSGVGPYGYTF. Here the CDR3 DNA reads TGTGCCAGCAGCGGAGTGGGGCCCTATGGCTACACCTTC.

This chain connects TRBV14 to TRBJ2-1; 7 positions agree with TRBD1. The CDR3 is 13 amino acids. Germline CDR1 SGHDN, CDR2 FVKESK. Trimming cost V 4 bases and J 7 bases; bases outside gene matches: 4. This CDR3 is CASSRYRGNEQFF. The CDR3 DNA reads TGTGCCAGCAGCCGATACAGGGGAAATGAGCAGTTCTTC. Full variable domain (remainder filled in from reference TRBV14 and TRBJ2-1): EAGVTQFPSHSVIEKGQTVTLRCDPISGHDNLYWYRRVMGKEIKFLLHFVKESKQDESGMPNNRFLAERTGGTYSTLKVQPAELEDSGVYFCASSRYRGNEQFFGPGTRLTVL.

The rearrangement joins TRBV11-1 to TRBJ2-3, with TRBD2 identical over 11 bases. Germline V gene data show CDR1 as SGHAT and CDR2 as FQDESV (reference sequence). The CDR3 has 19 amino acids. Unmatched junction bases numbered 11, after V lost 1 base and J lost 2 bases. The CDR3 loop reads CASSLEYWDSGGATDTQYF. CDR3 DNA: TGTGCCAGCAGCTTAGAGTATTGGGATAGCGGGGGGGCCACAGATACGCAGTATTTT. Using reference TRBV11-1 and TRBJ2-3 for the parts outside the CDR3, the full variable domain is EAEVAQSPRYKITEKSQAVAFWCDPISGHATLYWYRQILGQGPELLVQFQDESVVDDSQLPKDRFSAERLKGVDSTLKIQPAELGDSAMYLCASSLEYWDSGGATDTQYFGPGTRLTVL.